The present T cell receptor (beta chain) was sequenced within a study of blood T cell repertoires in COVID-19. Method: immunoSEQ multiplex PCR; TCRdb's copy keeps in-frame clones and lacks some. The table shows hundreds of thousands of clones, with about 86% occurring only once. This receptor was obtained from an older woman with COVID-19, enrolled during active disease. The sequenced material came from peripheral blood.

The CDR3 DNA is TGTGCCAGCAGCTTAGGACTAGCGGTTACTGAGCAGTTCTTC. This gives the protein CASSLGLAVTEQFF. This chain uses TRBV7-2 with TRBJ2-1, with 9 bases lining up with TRBD2. This CDR3 is built from 14 residues. Germline CDR1 and CDR2: SGHTA and FQGNSA. The V and J ends lost 1 base and 9 bases, in that order; junction bases with no gene match: 4.